A single sample is the source of the 4 T cell receptor beta chains below, sequenced in a study of shared clonotypes between healthy human individuals (dated by TCRdb to 2019 to 2021). Library construction relied on the immunoSEQ multiplex PCR assay. This immuneACCESS table, as held by TCRdb, lists in-frame sequences with V and J called but not all clones. Of the missing ones, under half trace to an unresolved V gene in checked studies; the others have no known cause. Within this sample are about 1 million clones, with about 80% of them counted one time only. 1.2% to 1.5% of the sample is taken by the ten largest. The sequenced sample was memory CD4+ T cells sorted from blood. The sample's cell subset or site label, decoded: CD45RA-negative fraction. The receptors were sampled from a man aged 18-30 years in good health.

This clone has a single count. The gene calls are TRBV11-2 and TRBJ2-1; 7 bases line up with TRBD2. CDR3 length equals 15 residues. Germline assignment: CDR1 SGHAT and CDR2 FQNNGV. The V and J ends lost 2 bases and 7 bases, in that order; junction bases with no gene match: 8. The CDR3: CASSLLRGNRNEQFF. The CDR3 DNA sequence: TGTGCCAGCAGCTTACTGCGGGGGAATAGGAATGAGCAGTTCTTC. The full variable domain, with the rest looked up from reference TRBV11-2 and TRBJ2-1, is EAGVAQSPRYKIIEKRQSVAFWCNPISGHATLYWYQQILGQGPKLLIQFQNNGVVDDSQLPKDRFSAERLKGVDSTLKIQPAKLEDSAVYLCASSLLRGNRNEQFFGPGTRLTVL.

The chain uses TRBV10-3 and TRBJ1-1; 9 bases are a match to TRBD1. CDR3 size: 12 residues. CDR1 and CDR2 from the germline V gene are ENHRY and SYGVKD. Trimming took 10 bases from V and 4 from J; bases not matched to a gene: 4. The chain's CDR3 is CASQTGGTEAFF. CDR3 DNA: TGTGCCAGCCAGACAGGGGGCACTGAAGCTTTCTTT.

A few counts support this clone. The rearrangement joins TRBV7-9 to TRBJ1-1; TRBD1 is a possible D gene (5 bases). Trimming shortened V by 2 bases and J by 1 base, and 17 bases separated the two germline ends. CDR3 length: 17 amino acids. Germline-derived CDR1 and CDR2 are SEHNR and FQNEAQ (reference sequence). CDR3 region: CASSLRLGAGANTEAFF. The CDR3 DNA follows: TGTGCCAGCAGCTTAAGGCTCGGGGCGGGAGCGAACACTGAAGCTTTCTTT.

The chain is built from TRBV11-2 and TRBJ2-5; D possibly corresponds to TRBD1 (5 bases). This CDR3 has 16 amino acids. The germline V and J ends were trimmed by 5 bases and 2 bases, with 18 bases remaining between them. CDR1 and CDR2 (germline): SGHAT, FQNNGV. In DNA form, the CDR3 reads TGTGCCAGCAGCCTAGGGGCCCCAGGGAAACAAGAGACCCAGTACTTC. Residues: CASSLGAPGKQETQYF.